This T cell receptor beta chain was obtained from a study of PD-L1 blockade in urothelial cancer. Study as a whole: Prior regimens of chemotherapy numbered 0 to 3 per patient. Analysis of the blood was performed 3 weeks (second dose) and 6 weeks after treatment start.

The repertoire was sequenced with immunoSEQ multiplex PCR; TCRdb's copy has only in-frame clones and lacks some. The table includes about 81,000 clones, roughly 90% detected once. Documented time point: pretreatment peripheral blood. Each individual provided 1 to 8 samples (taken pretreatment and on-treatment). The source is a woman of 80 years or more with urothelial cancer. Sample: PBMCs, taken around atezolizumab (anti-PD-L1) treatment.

Here the CDR3 reads CASSTSGKADTQYF. The CDR3 DNA follows: TGTGCCAGCAGCACTAGCGGGAAGGCAGATACGCAGTATTTT. V usage is TRBV9 and J usage is TRBJ2-3; the match to TRBD2 covers 10 bases. The junction had 3 bases not matched to a gene; V was cut back by 4 bases and J by 4 bases. Germline V gene data show CDR1 as SGDLS and CDR2 as YYNGEE. This CDR3 comprises 14 residues. The full variable domain, its missing parts supplied by reference TRBV9 and TRBJ2-3, is DSGVTQTPKHLITATGQRVTLRCSPRSGDLSVYWYQQSLDQGLQFLIQYYNGEERAKGNILERFSAQQFPDLHSELNLSSLELGDSALYFCASSTSGKADTQYFGPGTRLTVL.